This T cell receptor (beta chain) was recorded in a study of glioma-infiltrating T cells after dendritic cell vaccination. TCRdb's table, derived via immunoSEQ multiplex PCR, lists solely in-frame clones and lacks some. The sample has tens of thousands of clones, 85% seen once. This TCR was sampled from a human donor with glioblastoma. Sequenced material: blood, taken before dendritic cell vaccination.

The CDR3 DNA reads as TGTGCCAGCAGTCGTGGGGGGGCTGGGGAGACCCAGTACTTC. It translates to CASSRGGAGETQYF. The V and J genes are TRBV6-1 and TRBJ2-5; TRBD2 might be the D (7 bases). Germline V gene lookup returns CDR1 MNHNS and CDR2 SASEGT. V lost 5 bases to trimming and J lost 5 bases, with 15 bases between them. This CDR3 comprises 14 residues.